This T cell receptor beta chain was captured in a study of long-term antiretroviral therapy in people with HIV. Concerning this clone: Its matching antigen is unknown.

The CDR3 consists of 13 residues. The germline V gene encodes CDR1 MNHEY and CDR2 SVGAGI. Trimming shortened V by 7 bases and J by 5 bases, and 14 bases separated the two germline ends. Findings of the study overall: Participants lacked recorded data on ART adherence, viral resistance or therapy changes. All blood samples came from the years 2004 to 2017, possibly under older ART regimens. The data indicate that diversity increased after ART but remained below transplant donor controls. Across all time points, the repertoire was dominated by clones that expanded before ART.

The assay, immunoSEQ v3.0, was run at survey level. TCRdb's copy holds only in-frame clones and misses some; the assay was immunoSEQ multiplex PCR. This table has about 23,000 clones, roughly 88% appearing once. The starting material was unsorted PBMCs, obtained roughly 4.1 years after starting antiretroviral therapy. The gene calls are TRBV6-5 and TRBJ2-5; D not certain. The receptor was isolated from a man aged 30 to 45 with HIV. CDR3 DNA sequence: TGTGCCAGCACAAGATCTATACGGGAGACCCAGTACTTC. Encoded protein: CASTRSIRETQYF.